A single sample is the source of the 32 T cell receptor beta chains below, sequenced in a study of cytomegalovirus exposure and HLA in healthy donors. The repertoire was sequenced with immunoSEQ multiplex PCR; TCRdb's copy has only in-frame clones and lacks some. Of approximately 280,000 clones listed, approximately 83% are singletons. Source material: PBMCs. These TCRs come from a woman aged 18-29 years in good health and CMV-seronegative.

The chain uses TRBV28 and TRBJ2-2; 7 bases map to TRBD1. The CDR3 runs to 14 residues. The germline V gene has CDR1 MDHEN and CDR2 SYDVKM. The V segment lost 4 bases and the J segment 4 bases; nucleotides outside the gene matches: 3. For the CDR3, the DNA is TGTGCCAGCAGTTCGGGACAGCCCACCGGGGAGCTGTTTTTT. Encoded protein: CASSSGQPTGELFF.

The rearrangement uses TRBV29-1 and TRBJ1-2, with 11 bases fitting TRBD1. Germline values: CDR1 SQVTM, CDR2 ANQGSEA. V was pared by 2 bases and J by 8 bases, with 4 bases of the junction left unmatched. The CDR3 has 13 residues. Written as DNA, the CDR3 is TGCAGCGTTGAAAGGACAGGGGGCGAAGGCTACACCTTC. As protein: CSVERTGGEGYTF.

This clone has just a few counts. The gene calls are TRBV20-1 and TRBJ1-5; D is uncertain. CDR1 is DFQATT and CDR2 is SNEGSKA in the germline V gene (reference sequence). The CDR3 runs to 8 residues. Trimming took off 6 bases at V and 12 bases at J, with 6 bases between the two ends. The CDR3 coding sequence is TGCAGTGCCTCCGGCCAGCATTTT. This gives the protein CSASGQHF.

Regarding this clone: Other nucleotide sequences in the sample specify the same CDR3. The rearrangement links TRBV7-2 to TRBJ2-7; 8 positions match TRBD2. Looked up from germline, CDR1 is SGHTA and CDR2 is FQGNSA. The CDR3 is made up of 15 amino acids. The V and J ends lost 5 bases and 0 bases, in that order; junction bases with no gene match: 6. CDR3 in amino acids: CASSPSGGSSYEQYF. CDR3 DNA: TGTGCCAGCAGCCCCTCGGGGGGGAGCTCCTACGAGCAGTACTTC.

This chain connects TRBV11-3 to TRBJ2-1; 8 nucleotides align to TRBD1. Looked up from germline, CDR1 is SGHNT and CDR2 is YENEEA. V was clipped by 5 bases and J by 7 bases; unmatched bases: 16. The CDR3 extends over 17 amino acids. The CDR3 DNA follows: TGTGCCAGCAGCCCCGCCGGCAGGGGGCGTAGGGGAAATGAGCAGTTCTTC. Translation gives CASSPAGRGRRGNEQFF.

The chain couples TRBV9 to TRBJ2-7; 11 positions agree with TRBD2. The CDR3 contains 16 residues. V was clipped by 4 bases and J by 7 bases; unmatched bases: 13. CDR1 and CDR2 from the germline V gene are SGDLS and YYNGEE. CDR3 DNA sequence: TGTGCCAGCAGCCCCCATAGCGGGAGGGCCCTCGGGGAGCAGTACTTC. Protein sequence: CASSPHSGRALGEQYF.

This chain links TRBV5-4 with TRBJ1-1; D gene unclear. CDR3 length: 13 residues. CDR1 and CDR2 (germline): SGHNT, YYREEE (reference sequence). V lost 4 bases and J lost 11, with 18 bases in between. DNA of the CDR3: TGTGCCAGCAGCCTTTGGCGTGGCGGTGAGGCTTTCTTT. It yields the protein CASSLWRGGEAFF.

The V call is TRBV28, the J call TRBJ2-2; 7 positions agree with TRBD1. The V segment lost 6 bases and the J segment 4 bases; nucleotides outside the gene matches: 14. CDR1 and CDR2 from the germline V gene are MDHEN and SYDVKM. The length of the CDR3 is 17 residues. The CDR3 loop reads CASSTRQGSLFTGELFF. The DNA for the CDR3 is TGTGCCAGCAGCACCAGACAGGGATCGCTATTCACCGGGGAGCTGTTTTTT.

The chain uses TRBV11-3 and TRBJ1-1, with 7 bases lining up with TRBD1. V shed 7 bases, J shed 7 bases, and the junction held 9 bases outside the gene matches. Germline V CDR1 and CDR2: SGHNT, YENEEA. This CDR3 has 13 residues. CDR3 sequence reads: CASTLGTDSEAFF. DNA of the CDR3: TGTGCCAGCACGTTGGGGACAGACAGTGAAGCTTTCTTT.

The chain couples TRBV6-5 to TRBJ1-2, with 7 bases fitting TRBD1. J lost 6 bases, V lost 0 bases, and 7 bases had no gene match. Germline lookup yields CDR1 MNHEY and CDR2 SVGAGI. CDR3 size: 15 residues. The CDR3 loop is CASSYSYRGGDGYTF. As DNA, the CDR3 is TGTGCCAGCAGTTACTCCTACAGGGGTGGGGATGGCTACACCTTC.

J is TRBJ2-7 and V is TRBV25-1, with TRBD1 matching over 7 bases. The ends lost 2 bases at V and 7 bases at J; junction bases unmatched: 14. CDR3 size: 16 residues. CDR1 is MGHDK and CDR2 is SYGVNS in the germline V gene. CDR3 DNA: TGTGCCAGCAGTGAAAGGGACGACAGGGCCGTAGGAGAGCAGTACTTC. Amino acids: CASSERDDRAVGEQYF.

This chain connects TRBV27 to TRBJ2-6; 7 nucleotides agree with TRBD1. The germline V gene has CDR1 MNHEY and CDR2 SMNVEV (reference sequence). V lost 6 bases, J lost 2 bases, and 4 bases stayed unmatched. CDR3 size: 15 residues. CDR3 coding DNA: TGTGCCAGCAGACCGGGACAGACTGGGGCCAACGTCCTGACTTTC. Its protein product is CASRPGQTGANVLTF.

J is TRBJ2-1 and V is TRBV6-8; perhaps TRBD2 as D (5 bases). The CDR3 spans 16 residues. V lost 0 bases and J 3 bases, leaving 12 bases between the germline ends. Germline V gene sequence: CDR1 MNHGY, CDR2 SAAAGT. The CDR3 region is CASSYSILVVYNEQFF. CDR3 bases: TGTGCCAGCAGTTACTCGATACTAGTGGTCTACAATGAGCAGTTCTTC.

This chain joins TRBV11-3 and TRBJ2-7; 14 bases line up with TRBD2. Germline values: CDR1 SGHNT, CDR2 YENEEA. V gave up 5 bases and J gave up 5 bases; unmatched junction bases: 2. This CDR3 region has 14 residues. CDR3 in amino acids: CASSRLAGGNEQYF. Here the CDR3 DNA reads TGTGCCAGCAGCAGACTAGCGGGAGGGAACGAGCAGTACTTC.

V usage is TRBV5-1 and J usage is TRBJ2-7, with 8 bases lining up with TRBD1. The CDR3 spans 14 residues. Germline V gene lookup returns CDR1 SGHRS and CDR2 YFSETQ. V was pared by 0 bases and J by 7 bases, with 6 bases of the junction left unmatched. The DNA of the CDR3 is TGCGCCAGCAGCTTGGGCAGGGGGCTGGAAGAGCAGTACTTC. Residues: CASSLGRGLEEQYF.

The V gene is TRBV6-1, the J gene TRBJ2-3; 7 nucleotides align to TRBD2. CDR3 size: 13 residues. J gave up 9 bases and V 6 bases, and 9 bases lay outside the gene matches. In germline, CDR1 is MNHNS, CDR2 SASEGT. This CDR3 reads CASRRTLAETQYF. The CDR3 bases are TGTGCCAGCAGGAGAACTCTAGCGGAGACGCAGTATTTT.

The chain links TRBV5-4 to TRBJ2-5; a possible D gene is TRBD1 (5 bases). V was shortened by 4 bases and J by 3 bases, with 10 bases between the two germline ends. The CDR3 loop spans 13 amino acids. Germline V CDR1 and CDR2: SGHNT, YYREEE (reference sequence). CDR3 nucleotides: TGTGCCAGCAGCACGACAGTCAAAGAGACCCAGTACTTC. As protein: CASSTTVKETQYF.

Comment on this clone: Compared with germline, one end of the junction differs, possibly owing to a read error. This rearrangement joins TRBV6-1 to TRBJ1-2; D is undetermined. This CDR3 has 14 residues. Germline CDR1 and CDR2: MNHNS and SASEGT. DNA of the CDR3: TGTGCCAGCAGCGAAGAACAAGTTCCCCGTGGCTACACCTTC. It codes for CASSEEQVPRGYTF.

CDR3 DNA: TGTGCCACCAGCAGAGATTGGGCCAATACTAGGAGCAATCAGCCCCAGCATTTT. Its translation: CATSRDWANTRSNQPQHF. The J gene is TRBJ1-5, the V gene TRBV15; D is ambiguous. CDR3 length: 18 amino acids. Germline V gene sequence: CDR1 LNHNV, CDR2 YYDKDF (reference sequence). With 0 bases removed from V and 1 base from J, the gap between germline ends came to 16 bases. Looking up the rest from reference TRBV15 and TRBJ1-5 gives the full variable domain: DAMVIQNPRYQVTQFGKPVTLSCSQTLNHNVMYWYQQKSSQAPKLLFHYYDKDFNNEADTPDNFQSRRPNTSFCFLDIRSPGLGDTAMYLCATSRDWANTRSNQPQHFGDGTRLSIL.

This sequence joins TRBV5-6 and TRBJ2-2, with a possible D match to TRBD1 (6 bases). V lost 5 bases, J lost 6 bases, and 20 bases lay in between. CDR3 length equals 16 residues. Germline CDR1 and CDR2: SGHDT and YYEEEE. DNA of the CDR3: TGTGCCAGCAGGTTACTGGGGGCCAACCGCCCCGGGGAGCTGTTTTTT. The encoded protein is CASRLLGANRPGELFF. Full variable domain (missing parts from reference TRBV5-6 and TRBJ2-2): DAGVTQSPTHLIKTRGQQVTLRCSPKSGHDTVSWYQQALGQGPQFIFQYYEEEERQRGNFPDRFSGHQFPNYSSELNVNALLLGDSALYLCASRLLGANRPGELFFGEGSRLTVL.

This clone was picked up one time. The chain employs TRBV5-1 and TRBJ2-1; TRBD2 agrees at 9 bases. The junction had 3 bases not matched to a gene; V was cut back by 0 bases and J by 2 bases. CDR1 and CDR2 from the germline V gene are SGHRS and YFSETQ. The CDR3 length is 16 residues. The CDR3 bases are TGCGCCAGCAGCTTGGGCGGGAGGGGGGCCTACAATGAGCAGTTCTTC. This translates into CASSLGGRGAYNEQFF.

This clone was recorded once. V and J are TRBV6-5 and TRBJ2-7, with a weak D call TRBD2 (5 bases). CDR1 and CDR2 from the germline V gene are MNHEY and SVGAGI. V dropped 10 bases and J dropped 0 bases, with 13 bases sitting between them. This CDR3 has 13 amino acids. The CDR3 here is CANLAPSSYEQYF. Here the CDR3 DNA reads TGTGCCAACTTAGCGCCGAGCTCCTACGAGCAGTACTTC.

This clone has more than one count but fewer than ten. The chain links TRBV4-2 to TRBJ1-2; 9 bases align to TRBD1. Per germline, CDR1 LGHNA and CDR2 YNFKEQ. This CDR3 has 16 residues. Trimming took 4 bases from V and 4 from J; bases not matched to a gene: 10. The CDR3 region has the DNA TGTGCCAGCAGCCCTGAGGGGACAGGGCTTGGCTATGGCTACACCTTC. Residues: CASSPEGTGLGYGYTF.

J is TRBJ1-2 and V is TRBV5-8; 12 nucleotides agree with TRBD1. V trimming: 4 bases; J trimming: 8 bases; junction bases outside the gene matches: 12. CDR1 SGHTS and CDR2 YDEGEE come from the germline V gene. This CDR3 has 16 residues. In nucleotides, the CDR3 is TGTGCCAGCAGCCTCCCAGGGGACAGGGGGCAATCGGGCTACACCTTC. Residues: CASSLPGDRGQSGYTF.

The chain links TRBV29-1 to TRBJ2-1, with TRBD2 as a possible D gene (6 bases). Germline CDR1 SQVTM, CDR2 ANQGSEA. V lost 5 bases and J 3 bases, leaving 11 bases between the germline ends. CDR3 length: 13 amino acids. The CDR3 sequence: CSVTAGLYNEQFF. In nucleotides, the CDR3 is TGCAGCGTTACGGCGGGACTCTACAATGAGCAGTTCTTC.

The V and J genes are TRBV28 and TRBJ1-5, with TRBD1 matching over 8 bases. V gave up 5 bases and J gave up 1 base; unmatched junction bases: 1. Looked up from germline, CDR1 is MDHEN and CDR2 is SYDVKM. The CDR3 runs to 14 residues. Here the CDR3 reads CASSRQGSNQPQHF. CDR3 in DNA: TGTGCCAGCAGTAGACAGGGGAGCAATCAGCCCCAGCATTTT.

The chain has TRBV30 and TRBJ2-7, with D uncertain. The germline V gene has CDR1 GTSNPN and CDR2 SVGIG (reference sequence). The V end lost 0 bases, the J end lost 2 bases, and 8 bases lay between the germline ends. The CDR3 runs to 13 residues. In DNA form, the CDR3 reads TGTGCCTGGAGTGTCAGGTTCCCCTACGAGCAGTACTTC. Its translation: CAWSVRFPYEQYF.

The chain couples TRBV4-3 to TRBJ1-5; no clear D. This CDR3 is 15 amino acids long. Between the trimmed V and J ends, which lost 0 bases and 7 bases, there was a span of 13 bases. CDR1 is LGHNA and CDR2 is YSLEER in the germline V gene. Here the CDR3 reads CASSQDHREEQPQHF. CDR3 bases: TGCGCCAGCAGCCAAGATCACCGGGAGGAGCAGCCCCAGCATTTT.

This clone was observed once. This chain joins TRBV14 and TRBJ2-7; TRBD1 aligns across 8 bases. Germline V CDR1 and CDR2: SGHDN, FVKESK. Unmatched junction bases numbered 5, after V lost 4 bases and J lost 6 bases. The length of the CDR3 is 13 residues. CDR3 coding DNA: TGTGCCAGCAGCCGGCAGGGGGCCGTCGAGCAGTACTTC. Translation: CASSRQGAVEQYF.

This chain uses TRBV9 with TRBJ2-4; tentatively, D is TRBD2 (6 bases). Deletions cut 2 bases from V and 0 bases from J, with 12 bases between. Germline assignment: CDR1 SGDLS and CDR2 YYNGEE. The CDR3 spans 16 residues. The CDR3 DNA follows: TGTGCCAGCAGCGTTGGGCCGGGACTAGCCAAAAACATTCAGTACTTC. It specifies CASSVGPGLAKNIQYF. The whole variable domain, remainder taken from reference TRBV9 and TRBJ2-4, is DSGVTQTPKHLITATGQRVTLRCSPRSGDLSVYWYQQSLDQGLQFLIQYYNGEERAKGNILERFSAQQFPDLHSELNLSSLELGDSALYFCASSVGPGLAKNIQYFGAGTRLSVL.

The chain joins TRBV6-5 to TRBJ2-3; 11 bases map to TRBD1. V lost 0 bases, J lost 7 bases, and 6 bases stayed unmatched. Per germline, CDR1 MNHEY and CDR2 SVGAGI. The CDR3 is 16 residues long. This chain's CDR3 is CASSYSMDRGLHTQYF. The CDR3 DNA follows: TGTGCCAGCAGTTACTCTATGGACAGGGGGCTTCATACGCAGTATTTT.

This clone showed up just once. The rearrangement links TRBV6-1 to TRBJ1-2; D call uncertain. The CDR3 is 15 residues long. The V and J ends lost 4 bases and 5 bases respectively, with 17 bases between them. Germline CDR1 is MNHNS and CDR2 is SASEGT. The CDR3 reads CASSGGIVAEYGYTF. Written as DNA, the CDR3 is TGTGCCAGCAGTGGAGGGATTGTGGCAGAGTATGGCTACACCTTC.